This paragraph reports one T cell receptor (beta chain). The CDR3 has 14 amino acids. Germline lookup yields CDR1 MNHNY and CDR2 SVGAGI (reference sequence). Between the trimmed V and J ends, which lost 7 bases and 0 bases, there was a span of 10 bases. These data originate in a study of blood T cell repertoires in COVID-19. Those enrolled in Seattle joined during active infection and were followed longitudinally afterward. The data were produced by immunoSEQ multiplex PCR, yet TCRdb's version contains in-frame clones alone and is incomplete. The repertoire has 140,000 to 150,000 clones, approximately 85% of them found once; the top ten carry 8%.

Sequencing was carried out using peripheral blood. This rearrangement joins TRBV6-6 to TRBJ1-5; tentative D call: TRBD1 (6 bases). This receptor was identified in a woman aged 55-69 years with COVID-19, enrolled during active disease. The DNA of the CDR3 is TGTGCCAGCACCCTGGACAGTAGCAATCAGCCCCAGCATTTT. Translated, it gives CASTLDSSNQPQHF.